This T cell receptor (beta chain) was captured by sequencing in a study of blood T cell repertoires in COVID-19. TCRdb's table, derived via immunoSEQ multiplex PCR, lists solely in-frame clones and lacks some. The sample consists of 400,000 to 500,000 clones, about 88% of them appearing once. This clone was detected once. V was pared by 5 bases and J by 2 bases, with 10 bases of the junction left unmatched. The germline gives CDR1 MDHEN, CDR2 SYDVKM. This CDR3 contains 16 residues. This clonotype was sampled from a woman aged 18-35 years who had been exposed to COVID-19. The chain employs TRBV28 and TRBJ2-5; TRBD1 aligns across 8 bases. Source material: PBMCs or T cells enriched from blood (not recorded which). CDR3 protein: CASSPRQGRPQETQYF. In DNA, the CDR3 is TGTGCCAGCAGTCCCCGACAGGGGCGCCCTCAAGAGACCCAGTACTTC.